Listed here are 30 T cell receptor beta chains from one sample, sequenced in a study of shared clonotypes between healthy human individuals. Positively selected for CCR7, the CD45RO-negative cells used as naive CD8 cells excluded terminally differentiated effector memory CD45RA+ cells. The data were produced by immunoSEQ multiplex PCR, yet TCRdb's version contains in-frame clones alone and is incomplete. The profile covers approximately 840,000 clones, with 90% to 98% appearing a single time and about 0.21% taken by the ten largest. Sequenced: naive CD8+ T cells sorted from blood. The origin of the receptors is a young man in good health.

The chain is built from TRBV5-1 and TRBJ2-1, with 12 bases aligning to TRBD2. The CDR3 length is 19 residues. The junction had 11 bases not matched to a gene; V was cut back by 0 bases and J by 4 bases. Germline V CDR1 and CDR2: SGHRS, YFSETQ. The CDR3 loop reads CASSLAGLLAGGTYNEQFF. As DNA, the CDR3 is TGCGCCAGCAGCTTGGCTGGCCTACTAGCGGGAGGTACATACAATGAGCAGTTCTTC.

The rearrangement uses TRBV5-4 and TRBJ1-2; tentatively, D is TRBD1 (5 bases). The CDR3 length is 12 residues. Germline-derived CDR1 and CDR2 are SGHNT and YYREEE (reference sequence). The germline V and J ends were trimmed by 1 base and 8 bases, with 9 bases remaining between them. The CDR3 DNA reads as TGTGCCAGCAGCTTGAGCTGGGGCGGCTACACCTTC. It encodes CASSLSWGGYTF.

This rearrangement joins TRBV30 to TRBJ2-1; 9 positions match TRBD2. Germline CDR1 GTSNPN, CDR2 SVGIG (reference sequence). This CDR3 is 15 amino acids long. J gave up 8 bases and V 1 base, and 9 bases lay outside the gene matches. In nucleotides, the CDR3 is TGTGCCTGGAGTGCAAGAGGTAGCGGGAGCTATGAGCAGTTCTTC. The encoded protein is CAWSARGSGSYEQFF.

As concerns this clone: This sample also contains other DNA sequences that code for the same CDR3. The CDR3 DNA follows: TGTGCCAGCAGCTCACAGGATCAGCCCCAGCATTTT. The encoded protein is CASSSQDQPQHF. V and J are TRBV7-9 and TRBJ1-5, with a possible D match to TRBD1 (5 bases). The CDR3 has 12 amino acids. Germline CDR1 reads SEHNR; CDR2 reads FQNEAQ (reference sequence). Trimming removed 4 bases from V and 5 bases from J, with 6 bases in between.

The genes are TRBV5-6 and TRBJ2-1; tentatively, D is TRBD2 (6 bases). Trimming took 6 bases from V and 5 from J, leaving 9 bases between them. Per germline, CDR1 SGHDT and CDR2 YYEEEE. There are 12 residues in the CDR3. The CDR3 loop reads CASTWGDNEQFF. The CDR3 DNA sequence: TGTGCCAGCACTTGGGGGGACAATGAGCAGTTCTTC.

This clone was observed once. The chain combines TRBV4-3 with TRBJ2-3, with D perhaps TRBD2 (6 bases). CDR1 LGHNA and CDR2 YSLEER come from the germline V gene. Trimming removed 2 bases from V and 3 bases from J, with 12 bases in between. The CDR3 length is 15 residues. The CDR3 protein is CASSQIWRETDTQYF. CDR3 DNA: TGCGCCAGCAGCCAAATTTGGAGGGAGACAGATACGCAGTATTTT.

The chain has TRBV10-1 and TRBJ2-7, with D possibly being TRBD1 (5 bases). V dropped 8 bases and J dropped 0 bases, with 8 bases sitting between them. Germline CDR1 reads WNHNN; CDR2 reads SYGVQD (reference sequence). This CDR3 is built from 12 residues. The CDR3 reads CASSQGSYEQYF. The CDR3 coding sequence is TGCGCCAGCTCCCAGGGCTCCTACGAGCAGTACTTC.

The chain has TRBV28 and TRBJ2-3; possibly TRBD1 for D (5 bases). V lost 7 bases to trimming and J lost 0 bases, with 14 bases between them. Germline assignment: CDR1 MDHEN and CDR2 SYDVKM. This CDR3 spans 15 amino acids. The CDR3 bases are TGTGCCAGCAACGGCCGGACATCTAGCACAGATACGCAGTATTTT. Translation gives CASNGRTSSTDTQYF.

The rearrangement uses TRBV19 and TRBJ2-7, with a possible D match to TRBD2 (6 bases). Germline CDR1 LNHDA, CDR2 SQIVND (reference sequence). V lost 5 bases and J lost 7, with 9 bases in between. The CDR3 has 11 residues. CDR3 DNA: TGTGCCAGTAGTTGGGGGGAGGAGCAGTACTTC. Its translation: CASSWGEEQYF. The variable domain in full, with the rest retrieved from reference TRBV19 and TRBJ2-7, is DGGITQSPKYLFRKEGQNVTLSCEQNLNHDAMYWYRQDPGQGLRLIYYSQIVNDFQKGDIAEGYSVSREKKESFPLTVTSAQKNPTAFYLCASSWGEEQYFGPGTRLTVT.

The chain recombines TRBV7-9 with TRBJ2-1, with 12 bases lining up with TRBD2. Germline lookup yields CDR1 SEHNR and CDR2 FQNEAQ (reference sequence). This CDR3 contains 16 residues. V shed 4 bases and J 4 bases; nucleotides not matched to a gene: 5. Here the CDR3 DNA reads TGTGCCAGCAGCTCGACTAGCGGGAGAATATACAATGAGCAGTTCTTC. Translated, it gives CASSSTSGRIYNEQFF.

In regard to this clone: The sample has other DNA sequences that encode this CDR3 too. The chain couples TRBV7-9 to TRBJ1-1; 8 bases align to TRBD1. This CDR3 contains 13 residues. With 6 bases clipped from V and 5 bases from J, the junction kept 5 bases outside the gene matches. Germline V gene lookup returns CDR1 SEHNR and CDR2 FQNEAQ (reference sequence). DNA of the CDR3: TGTGCCAGCAGTTCGACAGGGGCTACTGAAGCTTTCTTT. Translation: CASSSTGATEAFF.

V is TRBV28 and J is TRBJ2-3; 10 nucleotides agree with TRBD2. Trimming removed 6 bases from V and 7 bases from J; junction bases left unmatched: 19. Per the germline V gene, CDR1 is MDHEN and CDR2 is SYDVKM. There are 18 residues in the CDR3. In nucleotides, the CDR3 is TGTGCCAGCAGGTCTACAGGGGGAGGCCTAGCGGGAGTAAATACGCAGTATTTT. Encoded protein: CASRSTGGGLAGVNTQYF.

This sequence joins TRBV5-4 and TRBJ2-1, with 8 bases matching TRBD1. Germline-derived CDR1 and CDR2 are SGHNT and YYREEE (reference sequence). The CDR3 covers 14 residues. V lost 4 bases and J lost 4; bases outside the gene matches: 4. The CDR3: CASSPGQEYNEQFF. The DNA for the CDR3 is TGTGCCAGCAGCCCGGGACAGGAATACAATGAGCAGTTCTTC.

The CDR3 DNA is TGTGCCAGCAGTTTGAGGCTAGCGGGAGACGCCGGGGAGCTGTTTTTT. It encodes CASSLRLAGDAGELFF. The J gene is TRBJ2-2, the V gene TRBV28; 10 nucleotides agree with TRBD2. This CDR3 spans 16 amino acids. Germline lookup yields CDR1 MDHEN and CDR2 SYDVKM. The V segment lost 3 bases and the J segment 6 bases; nucleotides outside the gene matches: 7.

CDR3 sequence (DNA): TGTGCCAGCAGTTACTCGCGGGAGTCGGGAAATGAGCAGTTCTTC. The encoded protein is CASSYSRESGNEQFF. This chain connects TRBV6-6 to TRBJ2-1, with 7 bases lining up with TRBD2. Germline V gene lookup returns CDR1 MNHNY and CDR2 SVGAGI (reference sequence). V trimming: 0 bases; J trimming: 7 bases; junction bases outside the gene matches: 6. The CDR3 runs 15 residues.

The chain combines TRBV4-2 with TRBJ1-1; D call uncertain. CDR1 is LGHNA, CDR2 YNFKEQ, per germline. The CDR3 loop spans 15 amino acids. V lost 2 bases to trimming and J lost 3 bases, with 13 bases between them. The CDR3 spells CASSQPNRLDTEAFF. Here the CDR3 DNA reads TGTGCCAGCAGCCAACCCAATCGATTGGACACTGAAGCTTTCTTT.

CDR3 sequence (DNA): TGTGCCAGCAGCCCCAAGGGGGTATCAGATACGCAGTATTTT. Its translation: CASSPKGVSDTQYF. The chain employs TRBV7-2 and TRBJ2-3, with D possibly TRBD1 on 6 matching bases. This CDR3 region has 14 residues. Trimming cost V 5 bases and J 4 bases, with 13 bases left between them. Germline CDR1 is SGHTA and CDR2 is FQGNSA.

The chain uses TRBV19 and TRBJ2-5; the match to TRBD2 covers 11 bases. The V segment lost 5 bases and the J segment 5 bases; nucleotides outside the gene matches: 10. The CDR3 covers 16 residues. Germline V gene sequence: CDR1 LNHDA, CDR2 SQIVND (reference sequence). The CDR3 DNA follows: TGTGCCAGTAGTTCCGGCGGACTAGCGGGTCGGGAGACCCAGTACTTC. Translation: CASSSGGLAGRETQYF.

CDR3 region: CASSLGDAGELFF. In nucleotides, the CDR3 is TGTGCCAGCAGCTTAGGGGACGCCGGGGAGCTGTTTTTT. This chain connects TRBV7-2 to TRBJ2-2; D is tentatively TRBD1 or TRBD2 (5 bases each). The germline gives CDR1 SGHTA, CDR2 FQGNSA. The V end lost 1 base, the J end lost 6 bases, and 6 bases lay between the germline ends. The CDR3 has 13 residues.

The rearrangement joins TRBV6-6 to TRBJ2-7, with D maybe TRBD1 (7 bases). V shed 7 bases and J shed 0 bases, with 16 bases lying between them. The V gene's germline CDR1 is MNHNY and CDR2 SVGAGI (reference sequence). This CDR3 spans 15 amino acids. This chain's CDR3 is CASTQGGLFSYEQYF. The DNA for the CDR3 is TGTGCCAGCACGCAGGGGGGTTTGTTCTCCTACGAGCAGTACTTC.

The CDR3 bases are TGTGCCAGCAGCCAAGACGTGGGGATGAACACTGAAGCTTTCTTT. Translating gives CASSQDVGMNTEAFF. The rearrangement links TRBV14 to TRBJ1-1; D remains ambiguous. The CDR3 runs 15 residues. Germline CDR1 SGHDN, CDR2 FVKESK. The germline V and J ends were trimmed by 0 bases and 0 bases, with 8 bases remaining between them.

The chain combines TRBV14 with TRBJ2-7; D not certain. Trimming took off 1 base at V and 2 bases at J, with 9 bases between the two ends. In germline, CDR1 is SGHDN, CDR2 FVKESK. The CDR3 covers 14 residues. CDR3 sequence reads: CASSQARRPYEQYF. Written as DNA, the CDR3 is TGTGCCAGCAGCCAAGCCAGGCGCCCCTACGAGCAGTACTTC.

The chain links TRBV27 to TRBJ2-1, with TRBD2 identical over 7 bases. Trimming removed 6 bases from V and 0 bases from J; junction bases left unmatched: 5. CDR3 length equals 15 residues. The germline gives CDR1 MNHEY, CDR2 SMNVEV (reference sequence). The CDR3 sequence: CASRSSGGSYNEQFF. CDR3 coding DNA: TGTGCCAGCAGGTCTAGCGGAGGCTCCTACAATGAGCAGTTCTTC.

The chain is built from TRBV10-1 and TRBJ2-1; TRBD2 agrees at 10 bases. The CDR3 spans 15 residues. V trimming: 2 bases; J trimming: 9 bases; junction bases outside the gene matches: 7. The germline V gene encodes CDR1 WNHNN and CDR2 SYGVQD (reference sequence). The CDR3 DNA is TGCGCCAGCAGTGAGGAAGCGGGAGGGCTGAGTGAGCAGTTCTTC. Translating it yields CASSEEAGGLSEQFF.

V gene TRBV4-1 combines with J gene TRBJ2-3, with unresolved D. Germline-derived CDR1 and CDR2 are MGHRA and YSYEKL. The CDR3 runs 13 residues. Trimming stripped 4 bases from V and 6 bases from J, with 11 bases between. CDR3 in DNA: TGCGCCAGCAGCCTCCGGCTTGCGGATACGCAGTATTTT. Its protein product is CASSLRLADTQYF.

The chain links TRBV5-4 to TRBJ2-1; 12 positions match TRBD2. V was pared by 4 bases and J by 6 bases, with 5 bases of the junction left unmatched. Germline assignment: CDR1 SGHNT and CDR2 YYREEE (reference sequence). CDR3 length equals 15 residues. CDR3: CASSDLAGGRNEQFF. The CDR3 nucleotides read TGTGCCAGCAGCGACCTAGCGGGAGGGCGCAATGAGCAGTTCTTC.

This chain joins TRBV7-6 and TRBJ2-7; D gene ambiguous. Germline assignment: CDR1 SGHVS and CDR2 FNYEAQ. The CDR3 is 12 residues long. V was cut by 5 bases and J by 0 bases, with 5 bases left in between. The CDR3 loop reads CASSGDSYEQYF. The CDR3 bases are TGTGCCAGCAGCGGCGACTCCTACGAGCAGTACTTC.

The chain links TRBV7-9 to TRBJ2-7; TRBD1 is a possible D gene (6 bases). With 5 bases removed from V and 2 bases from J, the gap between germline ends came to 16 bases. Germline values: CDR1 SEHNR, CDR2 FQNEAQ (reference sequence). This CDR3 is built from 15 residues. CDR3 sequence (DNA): TGTGCCAGCAGCGCGTATACAGGGCCGGCCTACGAGCAGTACTTC. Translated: CASSAYTGPAYEQYF.

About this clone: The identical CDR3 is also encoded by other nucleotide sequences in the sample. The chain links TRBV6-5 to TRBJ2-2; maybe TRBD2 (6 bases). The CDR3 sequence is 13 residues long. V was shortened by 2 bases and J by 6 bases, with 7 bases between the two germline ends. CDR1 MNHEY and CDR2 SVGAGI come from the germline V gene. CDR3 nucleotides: TGTGCCAGCAGTTACGGGGGGTCCGGGGAGCTGTTTTTT. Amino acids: CASSYGGSGELFF.

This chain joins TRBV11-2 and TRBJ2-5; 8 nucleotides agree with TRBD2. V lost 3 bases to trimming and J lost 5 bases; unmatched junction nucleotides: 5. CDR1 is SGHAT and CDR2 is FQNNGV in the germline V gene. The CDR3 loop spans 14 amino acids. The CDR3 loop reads CASSFRTSLETQYF. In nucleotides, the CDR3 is TGTGCCAGCAGCTTCAGGACTAGCTTGGAGACCCAGTACTTC.